The clone carrying this T cell receptor (beta chain) turned up a few times. Its cognate antigen is unknown. The CDR3 covers 14 residues. V was pared by 5 bases and J by 3 bases, with 6 bases of the junction left unmatched. The entry originates in a study of immune heterogeneity within non-small cell lung tumors. Study-wide results and limits: Each patient largely had their own distinct set of high-frequency T-cell receptor beta clonotypes. Each patient's tumor sites shared recurring identical dominant CDR3 beta clonotypes, and individual sites also carried their own high-frequency clones.

Amplification of TCR beta CDR3 was performed by multiplex PCR with 32 V and 13 J primers. TCRdb re-called the multiplex PCR reads through MiXCR, storing one row per CDR3 protein. The table includes under 13,000 distinct CDR3 sequences, approximately 21% detected once. Bulk tumor genomic DNA, 600 ng per sample, was the template. The authors collected several far-apart biopsies from each primary tumor during surgery. Curative surgery was performed on patients who had untreated, newly diagnosed non-small cell lung cancer. Donors comprised surgical patients with newly diagnosed non-small cell lung cancer, operated on with curative intent.

Material for sequencing was lung tumor tissue. This receptor was identified in a man in his sixties with non-small cell lung cancer. The chain employs TRBV12-3 or TRBV12-4 and TRBJ1-1, with TRBD1 matching over 7 bases. The CDR3, as DNA: TGTGCCAGCAGTCCGACGACAGGGTACACTGAAGCTTTCTTT. The encoded protein is CASSPTTGYTEAFF.